Many counts were recorded for the clone carrying this T cell receptor beta chain. Each CDR3 protein gets one entry after TCRdb re-called the 5' RACE reads with MiXCR. The data contain 32,000 or so distinct CDR3 sequences, approximately 6.1% of them singletons. The data originate from a study of early T cells in non-severe SARS-CoV-2 infection. CDR1 is MNHEY, CDR2 SMNVEV, per germline (reference sequence). V was clipped by 4 bases and J by 9 bases, with 15 bases between them. There are 13 residues in the CDR3. The source of this sequence is an adult who was a healthcare worker with PCR-confirmed SARS-CoV-2 infection or an uninfected control (not recorded which). The material sequenced was whole blood. The chain has TRBV27 and TRBJ1-1; D gene uncertain. The CDR3 DNA is TGTGCCAGCAGTTCGAGTGGGGTGTCGAAAGCTTTCTTT. Its translation: CASSSSGVSKAFF.